This TCR beta chain was found in a study of a mutant IDH1 vaccine in newly diagnosed glioma. Study in general: V12 occurred at week 35 and V13 at week 47.

Germline V gives CDR1 SGHDN, CDR2 FVKESK. V was clipped by 4 bases and J by 3 bases; unmatched bases: 7. The length of the CDR3 is 17 residues. TCRdb's copy holds only in-frame clones and misses some; the assay was immunoSEQ multiplex PCR. Among 30,000 or so clones, more than 65% were seen once, and the ten largest hold around 30%. A word on this clone: Its antigen is still unknown.

Time point: week 47, end of study. In the vaccine, a single dose held 300 ug of the mutant IDH1 20-mer peptide, along with topical imiquimod. The chain is built from TRBV14 and TRBJ2-7; the match to TRBD2 covers 15 bases. The receptor was isolated from a man in his thirties or forties with glioma. The sample here was PBMCs, taken from a glioma patient whose treatment included an IDH1 peptide vaccine. The CDR3, as DNA: TGTGCCAGCAGCCTAGGACTAGCGGGAGGGATAGGCTACGAGCAGTACTTC. This gives the protein CASSLGLAGGIGYEQYF.